The rows below give T cell receptor beta chains drawn from one sample of a study of CD8 T cells in Susac syndrome. TCRdb recomputed calls from the immunoSEQ multiplex PCR reads with MiXCR, one row per CDR3 protein. This sample has about 240,000 distinct CDR3 sequences, with almost 97% found just once. Material for sequencing was CD4+ T cells from PBMCs. Receptors were obtained from a human donor with Susac syndrome. CDR3s include the opening cysteine and the closing phenylalanine or tryptophan. D genes are given only for firm matches. The listing skips clone size in some rows; elsewhere it reads once, few, many or a size class.

abundance,v_gene,d_gene,j_gene,len,CDR3aa,CDR3nt
NA,TRBV29-1,NA,TRBJ1-1,13,CSVVARGNTEAFF,TGCAGCGTTGTGGCCCGGGGGAACACTGAAGCTTTCTTT
NA,TRBV28,NA,TRBJ1-2,12,CASRPGPGGYTF,TGTGCCAGCAGGCCGGGTCCGGGAGGCTACACCTTC
NA,TRBV5-1,NA,TRBJ2-7,13,CASSKGTNYEQYF,TGCGCCAGCAGCAAGGGGACCAACTACGAGCAGTACTTC
NA,TRBV25-1,NA,TRBJ2-1,10,CASSERTDPF,TGTGCCAGCAGTGAGAGGACAGACCCCTTC
NA,TRBV6-5,TRBD2,TRBJ2-7,16,CASSYSGSGTNYEQYF,TGTGCCAGCAGTTACAGTGGTAGCGGGACCAACTACGAGCAGTACTTC
NA,TRBV29-1,NA,TRBJ2-1,12,CSVAPGLAEQFF,TGCAGCGTCGCCCCAGGGTTGGCTGAGCAGTTCTTC
NA,TRBV19,NA,TRBJ2-1,14,CASSSAPVSNEQFF,TGTGCCAGTAGTTCGGCACCGGTCTCCAATGAGCAGTTCTTC
NA,TRBV3-1,NA,TRBJ2-1,14,CASSQKGRRTMWCF,TGTGCCAGCAGCCAGAAAGGACGGCGCACGATGTGGTGTTTC
NA,TRBV9,TRBD1,TRBJ2-3,15,CASSVTGEVTDTQYF,TGTGCCAGCAGCGTGACAGGGGAGGTAACAGATACGCAGTATTTT
NA,TRBV7-9,NA,TRBJ2-7,15,CASSQDSYDIYEQYF,TGTGCCAGCAGTCAAGACAGTTACGACATCTACGAGCAGTACTTC
NA,TRBV5-5,NA,TRBJ2-5,16,CASTDPTRSHKETQYF,TGTGCCAGCACCGATCCCACGCGGAGTCACAAGGAGACCCAGTACTTC
NA,TRBV6-2/TRBV6-3,TRBD1,TRBJ2-1,17,CASSYNTRDRSLDEQFF,TGTGCCAGCAGTTACAACACCCGGGACAGGTCTTTGGATGAGCAGTTCTTC
NA,TRBV19,NA,TRBJ2-3,13,CASSISGSAAQYF,TGTGCCAGTAGTATAAGTGGCAGCGCGGCGCAGTATTTT
NA,TRBV7-2,NA,TRBJ2-6,16,CASSLAAGAGANVLTF,TGTGCCAGCAGCTTAGCGGCGGGGGCCGGGGCCAACGTCCTGACTTTC
NA,TRBV28,NA,TRBJ2-7,14,CASSLLQGVDEQYF,TGTGCCAGCAGTTTATTGCAGGGTGTGGACGAGCAGTACTTC
NA,TRBV6-4,TRBD1,TRBJ2-4,18,CASSDSSGQALAKNIQYF,TGTGCCAGCAGTGACTCGTCGGGACAGGCTTTAGCCAAAAACATTCAGTACTTC
NA,TRBV10-3,NA,TRBJ2-5,11,CAISDRETQYF,TGTGCCATCAGTGATAGGGAGACCCAGTACTTC
once,TRBV24-1,NA,TRBJ1-2,12,CATSKDGYGYTF,TGTGCCACCAGTAAGGACGGCTATGGCTACACCTTC
NA,TRBV19,TRBD2,TRBJ2-1,14,CASSTERERDEQFF,TGTGCCAGTAGTACCGAGCGGGAGAGGGATGAGCAGTTCTTC
NA,TRBV18,NA,TRBJ2-1,16,CASSPLAPSSYNEQFF,TGTGCCAGCTCACCGCTAGCGCCGAGCTCCTACAATGAGCAGTTCTTC
NA,TRBV12-3/TRBV12-4,NA,TRBJ1-5,12,CASRSRDQPQHF,TGTGCCAGCAGATCCCGGGATCAGCCCCAGCATTTT
NA,TRBV27,NA,TRBJ1-4,13,CASSLVAGVNLFF,TGTGCCAGCAGTTTAGTCGCAGGGGTCAATCTGTTTTTT
NA,TRBV29-1,TRBD2,TRBJ2-1,16,CSVEGGLVGRVNEQFF,TGCAGCGTTGAAGGGGGGTTAGTCGGGAGGGTAAATGAGCAGTTCTTC
NA,TRBV27,TRBD2,TRBJ2-1,14,CASSIGLGNNEQFF,TGTGCCAGCAGTATCGGACTAGGCAACAATGAGCAGTTCTTC
NA,TRBV19,NA,TRBJ2-7,13,CASSKRGSYEQYF,TGTGCCAGTAGTAAGAGGGGGTCCTACGAGCAGTACTTC
NA,TRBV7-3,NA,TRBJ1-1,14,CASSPTGLNTEAFF,TGTGCCAGCAGCCCTACAGGGCTGAACACTGAAGCTTTCTTT
NA,TRBV18,NA,TRBJ1-2,18,CASSLFETGDSANYGYTF,TGTGCCAGCTCACTGTTCGAGACAGGTGACTCGGCTAACTATGGCTACACCTTC
once,TRBV20-1,TRBD1,TRBJ1-5,15,CSANLRGRGGQPQHF,TGCAGTGCAAACCTCAGGGGGAGGGGGGGACAGCCCCAGCATTTT
once,TRBV3-1,NA,TRBJ1-1,14,CASSQEWAKTEAFF,TGTGCCAGCAGCCAAGAATGGGCGAAGACTGAAGCTTTCTTT
NA,TRBV18,TRBD1,TRBJ2-1,16,CASSLRTGMGPSEQFF,TGTGCCAGCTCCCTCAGGACAGGGATGGGGCCTAGTGAGCAGTTCTTC
NA,TRBV29-1,TRBD2,TRBJ2-7,13,CSVIAGPSYEQYF,TGCAGCGTTATAGCGGGTCCCTCCTACGAGCAGTACTTC
NA,TRBV18,NA,TRBJ1-1,16,CASSPRQVQTNTEAFF,TGTGCCAGCTCACCGCGGCAGGTACAGACGAACACTGAAGCTTTCTTT
NA,TRBV14,NA,TRBJ1-1,15,CASSQLGRVRTEAFF,TGTGCCAGCAGCCAATTGGGGAGGGTCCGGACTGAAGCTTTCTTT
NA,TRBV18,NA,TRBJ2-6,15,CASSPGVAGANVLTF,TGTGCCAGCTCACCAGGAGTAGCTGGGGCCAACGTCCTGACTTTC
NA,TRBV29-1,TRBD1,TRBJ1-4,13,CSVGDRGHEKLFF,TGCAGCGTTGGGGACAGGGGGCATGAAAAACTGTTTTTT
NA,TRBV7-2,NA,TRBJ2-3,14,CASSLAASTDTQYF,TGTGCCAGCAGCTTAGCGGCTAGCACAGATACGCAGTATTTT
NA,TRBV20-1,TRBD2,TRBJ2-1,15,CSANKVAGGYNEQFF,TGCAGTGCTAACAAGGTAGCGGGAGGGTACAATGAGCAGTTCTTC
NA,TRBV28,TRBD1,TRBJ2-7,15,CASSYRDRASYEQYF,TGTGCCAGCAGTTACCGGGACAGGGCATCCTACGAGCAGTACTTC
once,TRBV11-1,NA,TRBJ2-1,16,CASSLGRVGGSYEQFF,TGTGCCAGCAGCTTAGGGCGGGTCGGGGGAAGTTATGAGCAGTTCTTC
once,TRBV7-9,NA,TRBJ1-1,14,CASSPLQPNTEAFF,TGTGCCAGCAGCCCTCTGCAACCGAACACTGAAGCTTTCTTT
NA,TRBV30,NA,TRBJ1-2,12,CAWSPGQWGYTF,TGTGCCTGGAGCCCGGGACAATGGGGCTACACCTTC
NA,TRBV30,NA,TRBJ2-5,12,CAWRGGGETQYF,TGTGCCTGGAGAGGAGGCGGGGAGACCCAGTACTTC
NA,TRBV4-1,TRBD1,TRBJ1-1,14,CASSRTGADTEAFF,TGCGCCAGCAGCCGGACAGGGGCGGACACTGAAGCTTTCTTT
NA,TRBV6-6,TRBD2,TRBJ2-6,14,CASLGGSWANVLTF,TGTGCCAGCCTGGGAGGGTCCTGGGCCAACGTCCTGACTTTC
NA,TRBV6-6,NA,TRBJ2-5,13,CASSYAYQETQYF,TGTGCCAGCAGTTACGCCTACCAAGAGACCCAGTACTTC
NA,TRBV23-1,NA,TRBJ2-3,18,CASSQNFQGERSRHTQYF,TGCGCCAGCAGTCAAAATTTTCAGGGCGAGCGGAGCCGACATACGCAGTATTTT
NA,TRBV4-1,TRBD2,TRBJ2-1,18,CASSQGGTRTSLYNEQFF,TGCGCCAGCAGCCAAGGGGGAACTAGGACTAGCCTCTACAATGAGCAGTTCTTC